This entry is about one T cell receptor (beta chain). What it recognizes is unknown. The CDR3 is 18 residues long. These data belong to a study of cytomegalovirus exposure and HLA in healthy donors. Regarding the study as a whole: A link between a missense DCLRE1C variant and TCR beta V- and J-gene trimming emerged from a later analysis. Reports showed the classifier diagnosing cytomegalovirus status with high specificity and sensitivity.

The PCR ran on 60 Vbeta and 13 Jbeta primers. Clones were sequenced by immunoSEQ multiplex PCR, and TCRdb holds only the in-frame ones, with some missing. Of tens of thousands of clones in the sample, about 80% are singletons; the top ten hold over 1.1%. The sample was PBMCs. The sequence was collected from a male donor in good health and CMV-seronegative. V and J are TRBV21-1 and TRBJ2-1; TRBD2 reflects the table's D call only, with no check against the DNA. TRBV21-1 is assigned pseudogene status. CDR3 loop: CASSKADSKTSGGDEQFF. Here the CDR3 DNA reads TGTGCCAGCAGCAAAGCGGATTCGAAGACTAGCGGGGGGGATGAGCAGTTCTTC.